Below are 18 T cell receptor beta chains sequenced from a single sample in a study of cytotoxic CD8 clonotypes in ibrutinib-treated CLL. This table comes from immunoSEQ multiplex PCR, and its TCRdb copy is limited to in-frame clones, with some not included. Of some 140,000 clones listed, 91% are singletons. This specimen consisted of PBMCs, obtained after 12 months of ibrutinib treatment. The receptors here all came from a human donor with chronic lymphocytic leukemia.

This chain connects TRBV6-1 to TRBJ2-5; a possible D gene is TRBD2 (5 bases). Germline lookup yields CDR1 MNHNS and CDR2 SASEGT. The CDR3 runs 13 residues. Between the trimmed V and J ends, which lost 4 bases and 5 bases, there was a span of 11 bases. The CDR3 DNA reads as TGTGCCAGCAGTGGAACGGGCGGGGAGACCCAGTACTTC. Translating it yields CASSGTGGETQYF.

This clone was seen only once. This sequence joins TRBV9 and TRBJ2-2; a weak D match, TRBD1 (5 bases). This CDR3 region has 16 residues. With 4 bases removed from V and 2 bases from J, the gap between germline ends came to 15 bases. Germline V gene data show CDR1 as SGDLS and CDR2 as YYNGEE. CDR3 nucleotides: TGTGCCAGCAGCCCCCGTGGGCAGGGTAACACCGGGGAGCTGTTTTTT. It is translated as CASSPRGQGNTGELFF.

This clone was seen a single time. Here the CDR3 reads CASSLARTVNTEAFF. The CDR3 nucleotides are TGTGCCAGCAGCTTAGCGCGGACGGTGAACACTGAAGCTTTCTTT. The rearrangement uses TRBV7-6 and TRBJ1-1; D is undetermined. The germline V and J ends were trimmed by 0 bases and 0 bases, with 8 bases remaining between them. CDR1 and CDR2 (germline): SGHVS, FNYEAQ. The CDR3 has 15 amino acids.

The V and J genes are TRBV27 and TRBJ1-5; D gene uncertain. CDR3 size: 15 residues. Trimming shortened V by 6 bases and J by 1 base, and 13 bases separated the two germline ends. In germline, CDR1 is MNHEY, CDR2 SMNVEV (reference sequence). As DNA, the CDR3 is TGTGCCAGCAGCCCCGGGTTGGACAGCAATCAGCCCCAGCATTTT. It encodes CASSPGLDSNQPQHF.

In this sample, this clone turned up once. This chain uses TRBV7-9 with TRBJ1-2; no clear D. The V end was cut by 4 bases, the J end by 3 bases, with 18 bases between. The CDR3 extends over 16 amino acids. CDR1 and CDR2 from the germline V gene are SEHNR and FQNEAQ (reference sequence). In DNA form, the CDR3 reads TGTGCCAGCAGCTCACCCGGGAGGGTTCAGGACTATGGCTACACCTTC. Residues: CASSSPGRVQDYGYTF.

The chain joins TRBV19 to TRBJ2-2; TRBD1 matches at 10 bases. J lost 6 bases, V lost 8 bases, and 6 bases had no gene match. This CDR3 contains 14 residues. Per the germline V gene, CDR1 is LNHDA and CDR2 is SQIVND (reference sequence). The DNA for the CDR3 is TGTGCCAGTGGGGGACAGGGGAAGGCCGGGGAGCTGTTTTTT. Protein product: CASGGQGKAGELFF.

V usage is TRBV5-6 and J usage is TRBJ2-5; a possible D gene is TRBD1 (6 bases). The CDR3 is 14 residues long. The germline V and J ends were trimmed by 1 base and 1 base, with 8 bases remaining between them. The V gene's germline CDR1 is SGHDT and CDR2 YYEEEE. The CDR3 bases are TGTGCCAGCAGCTTGACAGGGACCCAAGAGACCCAGTACTTC. Protein product: CASSLTGTQETQYF.

For the CDR3, the DNA is TGTGCCAGCAGCCAAGCCCCGGGGTTGGGGAACACTGAAGCTTTCTTT. It encodes CASSQAPGLGNTEAFF. J is TRBJ1-1 and V is TRBV14; D gene unclear. Trimming left V 1 base short and J 1 base short, with 13 bases between. CDR1 and CDR2 from the germline V gene are SGHDN and FVKESK. CDR3 length equals 16 residues.

The chain employs TRBV29-1 and TRBJ2-1, with a possible D match to TRBD2 (7 bases). The germline V and J ends were trimmed by 6 bases and 6 bases, with 18 bases remaining between them. The CDR3 runs to 14 residues. Germline CDR1 reads SQVTM; CDR2 reads ANQGSEA. The CDR3 nucleotides are TGCAGCGTGGAAACGGGGGGCATTGGCAATGAGCAGTTCTTC. Amino acids: CSVETGGIGNEQFF.

The CDR3 sequence: CASSLEGLAIREQFF. DNA for the CDR3: TGTGCCAGCAGCTTAGAGGGACTAGCGATTCGCGAGCAGTTCTTC. This chain uses TRBV7-9 with TRBJ2-1; 10 bases fit TRBD2. The J segment lost 10 bases and the V segment lost 1 base, leaving 7 bases of the junction unmatched. The CDR3 is 15 amino acids. In germline, CDR1 is SEHNR, CDR2 FQNEAQ (reference sequence).

The V call is TRBV28, the J call TRBJ1-1; D gene uncertain. CDR3 length equals 11 residues. The V and J ends lost 5 bases and 8 bases respectively, with 9 bases between them. CDR1 and CDR2 from the germline V gene are MDHEN and SYDVKM. CDR3 amino acids: CASSARLEAFF. CDR3 nucleotides: TGTGCCAGCAGTGCTAGACTCGAAGCTTTCTTT.

The gene calls are TRBV2 and TRBJ1-4; D is uncertain. The CDR3 runs 13 residues. Trimming took 8 bases from V and 1 from J, leaving 8 bases between them. CDR1 is SNHLY and CDR2 is FYNNEI in the germline V gene. The CDR3 is CASLGRTNEKLFF. The CDR3 DNA follows: TGTGCCAGCCTCGGACGAACTAATGAAAAACTGTTTTTT.

The V call is TRBV28, the J call TRBJ2-1, with D unclear. The V and J ends lost 3 bases and 0 bases respectively, with 9 bases between them. The CDR3 contains 15 residues. Germline V gene lookup returns CDR1 MDHEN and CDR2 SYDVKM. The CDR3 DNA sequence: TGTGCCAGCAGTTTCCGGTCAGGCTCCTACAATGAGCAGTTCTTC. Its translation: CASSFRSGSYNEQFF. Supplemented by reference TRBV28 and TRBJ2-1, the full variable domain reads DVKVTQSSRYLVKRTGEKVFLECVQDMDHENMFWYRQDPGLGLRLIYFSYDVKMKEKGDIPEGYSVSREKKERFSLILESASTNQTSMYLCASSFRSGSYNEQFFGPGTRLTVL.

This clone has a handful of counts. The J gene is TRBJ1-4, the V gene TRBV27, with D possibly matching TRBD1 (5 bases). The germline V gene encodes CDR1 MNHEY and CDR2 SMNVEV (reference sequence). Trimming pared 3 bases from V and 5 bases from J, leaving 10 bases between. The CDR3 totals 14 residues. The CDR3 loop is CASSFGGVNEKLFF. DNA for the CDR3: TGTGCCAGCAGTTTTGGAGGGGTGAATGAAAAACTGTTTTTT.

The chain has TRBV11-2 and TRBJ1-1, with D unclear. Trimming left V 5 bases short and J 0 bases short, with 16 bases between. Germline CDR1 SGHAT, CDR2 FQNNGV. This CDR3 region has 16 residues. CDR3 sequence: CASSRPTTKVNTEAFF. The CDR3 coding sequence is TGTGCCAGCAGCCGTCCCACCACGAAAGTGAACACTGAAGCTTTCTTT.

The chain recombines TRBV20-1 with TRBJ2-3; D is unclear. V dropped 3 bases and J dropped 6 bases, with 4 bases sitting between them. The CDR3 spans 10 residues. In germline, CDR1 is DFQATT, CDR2 SNEGSKA (reference sequence). The CDR3 here is CSARLDTQYF. In DNA, the CDR3 is TGCAGTGCTAGGCTGGATACGCAGTATTTT.

The chain has TRBV2 and TRBJ2-4; D remains unclear. The CDR3 is 16 amino acids. Germline V CDR1 and CDR2: SNHLY, FYNNEI. V was cut by 2 bases and J by 2 bases, with 13 bases left in between. CDR3 sequence (DNA): TGTGCCAGCAGTGAAAGAATGGGCGGTTCCAAAAACATTCAGTACTTC. This gives the protein CASSERMGGSKNIQYF.

V gene TRBV19 combines with J gene TRBJ2-7; the D gene is possibly TRBD2 (6 bases). Germline V gene data show CDR1 as LNHDA and CDR2 as SQIVND (reference sequence). The CDR3 is 14 amino acids. V dropped 5 bases and J dropped 0 bases, with 11 bases sitting between them. CDR3: CASSYRGSSYEQYF. As DNA, the CDR3 is TGTGCCAGTAGTTACCGGGGGAGCTCCTACGAGCAGTACTTC.